These T cell receptor beta chains were read from a single sample in a study of response to subunit inactivated influenza vaccine. From the RT-PCR reads, TCRdb called clonotypes with MiXCR, one entry per CDR3 protein. The table has hundreds of thousands of distinct CDR3 sequences, 15% to 18% seen once. The sample in question was PBMCs from blood, obtained 12 days after vaccination. The receptors here all came from a man aged 45-60 years who received an inactivated influenza vaccine. The CDR3 runs from the conserved cysteine through the conserved F or W. D genes are given only for firm matches. Size values are once, few and many counts, or a class for expanded clones, and some rows have none.

CDR3 length	D gene	V gene	clone size	J gene	CDR3 DNA	CDR3 protein
13	.	TRBV6-2/TRBV6-3	few	TRBJ2-3	TGTGCCAGCAGTATACTCAACACAGATACGCAGTATTTT	CASSILNTDTQYF
16	TRBD2	TRBV5-5	many	TRBJ2-1	TGTGCCAGCAGCCCGAACCCTAGCGGGAGGTTCGATGAGCAGTTCTTC	CASSPNPSGRFDEQFF
14	.	TRBV9	.	TRBJ2-1	TGTGCCAGCAGCTTCCGGACAGCCCCCAATGAGCAGTTCTTC	CASSFRTAPNEQFF
13	TRBD1	TRBV7-9	few	TRBJ1-1	TGTGCCAGCAACCGACAGGGGGGAGGAGAAGCTTTCTTT	CASNRQGGGEAFF
15	TRBD2	TRBV7-2	.	TRBJ2-7	TGTGCCAGCAGATCAGGACTAGGGAGCTCCTACGAGCAGTACTTC	CASRSGLGSSYEQYF
15	.	TRBV19	.	TRBJ2-7	TGTGCCAGTAGTATCTCTAGCGTAGGGACCTACGAGCAGTACTTC	CASSISSVGTYEQYF
11	.	TRBV12-3/TRBV12-4	many	TRBJ2-4	TGTGCCAGCAGTTTGGAAAACATTCAGTACTTC	CASSLENIQYF
12	.	TRBV20-1	few	TRBJ1-1	TGCAGTGCTTTCCAGGGTAACACTGAAGCTTTCTTT	CSAFQGNTEAFF
14	TRBD1	TRBV5-1	.	TRBJ2-7	TGCGCCAGCAAAGCTGACAGGGGGCTCTTCGAGCAGTACTTC	CASKADRGLFEQYF
15	TRBD1	TRBV10-3	few	TRBJ2-5	TGTGCCATCAGTCCAACAGGGGGCGGGGGAGAGACCCAGTACTTC	CAISPTGGGGETQYF
15	.	TRBV29-1	many	TRBJ2-1	TGCAGCGTTGTTACGCTAGGACGGCCCAACAATGAGCAGTTCTTC	CSVVTLGRPNNEQFF
16	TRBD1	TRBV6-4	many	TRBJ1-6	TGTGCCAGCAGTGACTCTCGGCAGGGGGATAATTCACCCCTCCACTTT	CASSDSRQGDNSPLHF
14	.	TRBV18	many	TRBJ1-4	TGTGCCAGCTCACCGGGCCACGGCGGCGAAAAACTGTTTTTT	CASSPGHGGEKLFF
17	.	TRBV3-1	few	TRBJ1-1	TGTGCCAGCAGCCAAGTCGGGCAGGGCCATCGAAACACTGAAGCTTTCTTT	CASSQVGQGHRNTEAFF
14	.	TRBV10-3	.	TRBJ2-5	TGTGCCATCAGTGAGTTGTCCCTGCAAGAGACCCAGTACTTC	CAISELSLQETQYF
15	TRBD2	TRBV4-1	.	TRBJ2-5	TGCGCCAGCAGCTCGACTAGCGGGAGTTTTGAGACCCAGTACTTC	CASSSTSGSFETQYF
13	.	TRBV7-2	few	TRBJ2-3	TGTGCCAGCTCCTCCTCATCTGGAGATACGCAGTATTTT	CASSSSSGDTQYF